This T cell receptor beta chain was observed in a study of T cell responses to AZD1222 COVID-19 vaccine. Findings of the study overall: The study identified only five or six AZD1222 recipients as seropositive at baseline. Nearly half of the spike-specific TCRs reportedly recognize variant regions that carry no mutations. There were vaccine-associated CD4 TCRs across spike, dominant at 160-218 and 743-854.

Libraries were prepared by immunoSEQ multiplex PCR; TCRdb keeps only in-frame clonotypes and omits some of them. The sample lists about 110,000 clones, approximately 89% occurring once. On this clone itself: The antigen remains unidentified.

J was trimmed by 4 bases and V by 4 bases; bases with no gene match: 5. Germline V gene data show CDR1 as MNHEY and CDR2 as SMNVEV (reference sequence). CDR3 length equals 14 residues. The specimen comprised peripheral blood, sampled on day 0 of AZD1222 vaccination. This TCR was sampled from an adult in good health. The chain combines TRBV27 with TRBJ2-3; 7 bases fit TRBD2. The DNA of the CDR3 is TGTGCCAGCAGTTCGGTAGGGAGGGCAGATACGCAGTATTTT. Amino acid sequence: CASSSVGRADTQYF.